The entry below gives a single T cell receptor beta chain sequence along with its context. CDR1 SNHLY and CDR2 FYNNEI come from the germline V gene. The CDR3 is made up of 13 amino acids. V shed 6 bases and J shed 2 bases, with 11 bases lying between them. A second PCR of about 6 to 12 cycles used a sample-barcoded 5' primer and a J-beta primer mix. TCRdb passed the 5' RACE reads through MiXCR, listing each CDR3 protein once. In the table there are over 700,000 distinct CDR3 sequences, roughly 25% of which are singletons. This entry is derived from a study of blood T cells in healthy people across ages. Across the whole study: Researchers report that template switching captured about one barcoded beta molecule per two T cells.

These data also featured in a second study, about T cells of mothers and their children. That study adds: Mothers and children who were related shared slightly more overlap than unrelated pairs, but not significantly more.

The chain joins TRBV2 to TRBJ2-7; tentative D call: TRBD1 (6 bases). The sequenced sample was blood. The receptor was derived from a boy between 10 and 17 years old in good health. The CDR3 nucleotides are TGTGCCAGCAGGGTGGGGGCCACCTACGAGCAGTACTTC. Its translation is CASRVGATYEQYF.